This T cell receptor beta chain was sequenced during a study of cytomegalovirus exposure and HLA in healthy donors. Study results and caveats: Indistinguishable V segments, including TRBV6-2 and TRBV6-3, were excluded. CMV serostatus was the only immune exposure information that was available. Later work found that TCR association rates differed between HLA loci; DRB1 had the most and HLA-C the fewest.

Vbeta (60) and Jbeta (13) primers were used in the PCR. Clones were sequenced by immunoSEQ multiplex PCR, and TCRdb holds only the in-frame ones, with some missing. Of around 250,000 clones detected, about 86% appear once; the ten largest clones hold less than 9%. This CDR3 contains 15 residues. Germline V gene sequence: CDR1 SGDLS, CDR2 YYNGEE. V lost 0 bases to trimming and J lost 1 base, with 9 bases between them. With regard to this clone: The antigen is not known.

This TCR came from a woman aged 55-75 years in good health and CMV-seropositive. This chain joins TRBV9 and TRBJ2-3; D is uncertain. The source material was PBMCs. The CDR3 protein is CASSVGGDRTDTQYF. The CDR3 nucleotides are TGTGCCAGCAGCGTAGGAGGAGACCGCACAGATACGCAGTATTTT.